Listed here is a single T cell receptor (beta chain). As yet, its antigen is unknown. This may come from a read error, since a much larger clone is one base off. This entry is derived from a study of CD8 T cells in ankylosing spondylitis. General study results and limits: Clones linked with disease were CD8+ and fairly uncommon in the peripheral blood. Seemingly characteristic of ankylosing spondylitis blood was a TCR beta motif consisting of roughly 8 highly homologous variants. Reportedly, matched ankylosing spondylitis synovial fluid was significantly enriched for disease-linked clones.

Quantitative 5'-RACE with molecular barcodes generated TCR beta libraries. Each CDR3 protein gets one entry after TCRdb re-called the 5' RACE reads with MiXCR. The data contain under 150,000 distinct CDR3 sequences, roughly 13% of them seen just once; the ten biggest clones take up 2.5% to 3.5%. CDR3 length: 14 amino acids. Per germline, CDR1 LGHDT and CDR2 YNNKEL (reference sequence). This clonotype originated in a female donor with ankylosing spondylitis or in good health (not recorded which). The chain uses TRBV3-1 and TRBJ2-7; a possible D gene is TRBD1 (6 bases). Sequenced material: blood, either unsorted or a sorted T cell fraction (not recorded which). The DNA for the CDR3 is TGTGCCAGCAGCCAAGCCGGGACACTCTACGAGCAGTGCTTC. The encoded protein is CASSQAGTLYEQCF.